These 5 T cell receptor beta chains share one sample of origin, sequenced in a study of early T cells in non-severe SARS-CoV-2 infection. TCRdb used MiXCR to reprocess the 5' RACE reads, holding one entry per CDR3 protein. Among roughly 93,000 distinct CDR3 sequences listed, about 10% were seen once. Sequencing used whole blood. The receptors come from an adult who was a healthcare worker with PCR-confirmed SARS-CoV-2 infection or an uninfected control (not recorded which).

CDR3 protein: CASSLRQLQETQYF. The CDR3 DNA is TGTGCCAGCAGTTTAAGACAGTTGCAGGAGACCCAGTACTTC. The rearrangement joins TRBV7-2 to TRBJ2-5; D is perhaps TRBD1 (5 bases). This CDR3 spans 14 amino acids. V lost 6 bases and J lost 5, with 16 bases in between. Germline V gene lookup returns CDR1 SGHTA and CDR2 FQGNSA.

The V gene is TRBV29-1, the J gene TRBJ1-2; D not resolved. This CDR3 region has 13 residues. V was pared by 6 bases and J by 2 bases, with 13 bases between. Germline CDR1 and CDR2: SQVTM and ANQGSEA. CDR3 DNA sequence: TGCAGCGTCGCCATCGCCGCGAACTATGGCTACACCTTC. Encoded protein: CSVAIAANYGYTF.

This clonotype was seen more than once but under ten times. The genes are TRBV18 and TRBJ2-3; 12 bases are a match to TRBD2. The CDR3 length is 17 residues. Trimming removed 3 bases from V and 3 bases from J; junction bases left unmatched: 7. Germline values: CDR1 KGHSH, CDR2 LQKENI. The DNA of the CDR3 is TGTGCCAGCTCACCGCAACTAGCGGGAGGAAGGACAGATACGCAGTATTTT. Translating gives CASSPQLAGGRTDTQYF.

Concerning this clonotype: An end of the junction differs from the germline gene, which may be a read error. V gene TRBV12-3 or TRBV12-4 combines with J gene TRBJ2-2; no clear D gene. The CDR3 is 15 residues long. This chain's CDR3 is CASSFVTQNTGELFF. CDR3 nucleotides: TGTGCCAGTAGTTTTGTCACACAGAACACCGGGGAGCTGTTTTTT.

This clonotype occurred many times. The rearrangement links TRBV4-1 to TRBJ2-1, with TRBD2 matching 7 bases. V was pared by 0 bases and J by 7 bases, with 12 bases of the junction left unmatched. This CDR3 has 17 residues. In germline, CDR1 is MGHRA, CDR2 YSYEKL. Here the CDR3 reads CASSQDLGGSSRNEQFF. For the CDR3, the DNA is TGCGCCAGCAGCCAAGACTTAGGCGGGAGTTCAAGAAATGAGCAGTTCTTC.